This passage covers 18 T cell receptor beta chains from one sample sequenced in a study of monozygotic twins with inflammatory bowel disease. With the 5' RACE reads reprocessed, TCRdb shows one record per CDR3 protein and no DNA. This sample's clone table lists around 150,000 distinct CDR3 sequences. The sample was blood. Every receptor here comes from a human donor with ulcerative colitis or Crohn's disease, or a healthy co-twin of an affected twin (not recorded which).

The CDR3 loop is CASSGGTGMNTEAFF. The rearrangement links TRBV5-1 to TRBJ1-1; TCRdb proposes TRBD1, but this gene call is untestable without DNA. Germline values: CDR1 SGHRS, CDR2 YFSETQ. CDR3 size: 15 residues.

The CDR3 spells CASSLAGINQPQHF. The chain joins TRBV7-2 to TRBJ1-5. The CDR3 runs 14 residues. Looked up from germline, CDR1 is SGHTA and CDR2 is FQGNSA. Supplemented by reference TRBV7-2 and TRBJ1-5, the full variable domain reads GAGVSQSPSNKVTEKGKDVELRCDPISGHTALYWYRQSLGQGLEFLIYFQGNSAPDKSGLPSDRFSAERTGGSVSTLTIQRTQQEDSAVYLCASSLAGINQPQHFGDGTRLSIL.

The chain is built from TRBV4-3 and TRBJ2-5; TCRdb's D gene call, TRBD1, goes unchecked for lack of DNA. The CDR3 covers 13 residues. In germline, CDR1 is LGHNA, CDR2 YSLEER. CDR3 sequence reads: CASSEGRVETQYF.

V and J are TRBV12-3 or TRBV12-4 and TRBJ2-1; TCRdb's assignment of TRBD1 cannot be checked, as there is no DNA. CDR3 length: 16 amino acids. This CDR3 reads CASSPRVRPPYNEQFF.

V is TRBV29-1 and J is TRBJ2-2; no DNA is available, so the TRBD1 call from TCRdb remains unchecked. CDR3 length: 16 amino acids. Germline lookup yields CDR1 SQVTM and CDR2 ANQGSEA. The CDR3 is CSVHFRDKMNTGELFF.

The chain is built from TRBV3-1 and TRBJ2-5. The V gene's germline CDR1 is LGHDT and CDR2 YNNKEL (reference sequence). This CDR3 contains 12 residues. The CDR3 reads CASSQDGETQYF.

The J gene is TRBJ2-1, the V gene TRBV7-9. Germline lookup yields CDR1 SEHNR and CDR2 FQNEAQ (reference sequence). The CDR3 consists of 11 residues. The CDR3 sequence: CASSPPNEQFF.

The V call is TRBV28, the J call TRBJ2-3; checking the TCRdb D call of TRBD2 is not possible without DNA. The germline CDR1 and CDR2 sequences are MDHEN and SYDVKM. CDR3 size: 15 residues. The CDR3: CASSSLAGGTDTQYF.

The rearrangement links TRBV12-3 or TRBV12-4 to TRBJ2-1. This CDR3 spans 15 amino acids. The CDR3 loop reads CASTLLQSSYNEQFF.

This chain links TRBV11-2 with TRBJ2-1; TCRdb picks TRBD1, but there is no DNA to check that call. In germline, CDR1 is SGHAT, CDR2 FQNNGV. The CDR3 is 14 amino acids. CDR3: CASSRGTGPNEQFF.

The gene calls are TRBV20-1 and TRBJ2-3; the TRBD1 assignment by TCRdb is unverifiable without DNA. The germline V gene has CDR1 DFQATT and CDR2 SNEGSKA (reference sequence). The CDR3 contains 18 residues. CDR3 loop: CSARRAGGGLMGTDTQYF.

The chain uses TRBV28 and TRBJ1-6; with no DNA, the TCRdb D assignment of TRBD1 cannot be verified. This CDR3 has 15 amino acids. Looked up from germline, CDR1 is MDHEN and CDR2 is SYDVKM. The CDR3 loop is CASTPGGGSHSPLHF.

This chain joins TRBV20-1 and TRBJ2-7; absent DNA, TCRdb's TRBD1 call cannot be checked. The CDR3 runs to 17 residues. The germline V gene has CDR1 DFQATT and CDR2 SNEGSKA (reference sequence). The CDR3 protein is CSAKPYLTGTDTYEQYF.

V usage is TRBV5-1 and J usage is TRBJ2-2; no DNA is available, so the TRBD2 call from TCRdb remains unchecked. CDR1 SGHRS and CDR2 YFSETQ come from the germline V gene. The CDR3 consists of 17 residues. The CDR3 here is CASSFLAGGLNTGELFF.

This rearrangement joins TRBV19 to TRBJ2-1; checking the TCRdb D call of TRBD2 is not possible without DNA. Germline V gene data show CDR1 as LNHDA and CDR2 as SQIVND (reference sequence). The CDR3 is 16 amino acids. The CDR3 loop reads CASSSLDRSSYNEQFF.

The chain recombines TRBV20-1 with TRBJ2-1; TCRdb indicates TRBD1, and absent DNA this call remains unverified. The germline V gene has CDR1 DFQATT and CDR2 SNEGSKA (reference sequence). The CDR3 has 13 amino acids. CDR3 sequence: CSARQGLYNEQFF.

The rearrangement uses TRBV5-1 and TRBJ2-7. Germline CDR1 and CDR2: SGHRS and YFSETQ. There are 12 residues in the CDR3. The CDR3 reads CASSLGGDEQYF.

The chain carries TRBV4-3 and TRBJ2-5; as DNA is missing, the TRBD2 call by TCRdb cannot be tested. Germline V gene sequence: CDR1 LGHNA, CDR2 YSLEER. This CDR3 has 16 residues. CDR3 amino acids: CASSLRLAGGGETQYF.